One TCR beta chain is described in this entry. This entry comes from a study of blood T cell repertoires in COVID-19. Background on the study: Acute and convalescent COVID-19 samples came from the United States, Italy and Spain. The analysed material was cDNA or gDNA that came from T cells, B-cell-depleted T cells, or PBMCs.

Per the original methods: Counts of nucleated cells, estimated from reference gene primer amplification, were obtained. TCRdb's copy holds only in-frame clones and misses some; the assay was immunoSEQ multiplex PCR. V and J calls and clone size are given by that table; D and trimming were obtained from the DNA. This sample has approximately 25,000 clones; about 72% occur once, and the top ten carry 40% to 45%. This CDR3 spans 14 amino acids. V dropped 3 bases and J dropped 9; count of bases not matched to a gene: 7. Germline lookup yields CDR1 SEHNR and CDR2 FQNEAQ (reference sequence). The sequenced material came from peripheral blood. The TCR sequence derives from an elderly woman with acute or convalescent COVID-19. The gene calls are TRBV7-9 and TRBJ2-2; 7 nucleotides line up with TRBD2. The CDR3 loop reads CASSFGRENRELFF. For the CDR3, the DNA is TGTGCCAGCAGCTTTGGGCGGGAGAACCGGGAGCTGTTTTTT.